The 2 T cell receptor beta chains reported below all come from one sample, sequenced in a study of blood T cell repertoires in COVID-19. Sequencing was performed with immunoSEQ multiplex PCR; in TCRdb, only in-frame clones are kept and a portion is missing. The sample holds approximately 89,000 clones, nearly 95% seen once. The sequencing sample was made of peripheral blood. All receptors come from a human donor with active COVID-19. The donor label of this sample is uncertain.

The chain couples TRBV28 to TRBJ1-6, with TRBD1 identical over 10 bases. Germline trimming cut 7 bases from V and 6 bases from J; bases unmatched to any gene: 9. The CDR3 spans 16 residues. In germline, CDR1 is MDHEN, CDR2 SYDVKM. The CDR3 is CASTTPDRGVNSPLHF. For the CDR3, the DNA is TGTGCCAGCACCACACCGGACAGGGGGGTTAATTCACCCCTCCACTTT.

The J gene is TRBJ2-1, the V gene TRBV6-1; D might be TRBD1 (5 bases). This CDR3 contains 12 residues. V was clipped by 3 bases and J by 10 bases, with 10 bases between them. CDR1 is MNHNS and CDR2 is SASEGT in the germline V gene. The CDR3, as DNA: TGTGCCAGCAGTGAGTTCGACAGAGAGCAGTTCTTC. Protein product: CASSEFDREQFF.